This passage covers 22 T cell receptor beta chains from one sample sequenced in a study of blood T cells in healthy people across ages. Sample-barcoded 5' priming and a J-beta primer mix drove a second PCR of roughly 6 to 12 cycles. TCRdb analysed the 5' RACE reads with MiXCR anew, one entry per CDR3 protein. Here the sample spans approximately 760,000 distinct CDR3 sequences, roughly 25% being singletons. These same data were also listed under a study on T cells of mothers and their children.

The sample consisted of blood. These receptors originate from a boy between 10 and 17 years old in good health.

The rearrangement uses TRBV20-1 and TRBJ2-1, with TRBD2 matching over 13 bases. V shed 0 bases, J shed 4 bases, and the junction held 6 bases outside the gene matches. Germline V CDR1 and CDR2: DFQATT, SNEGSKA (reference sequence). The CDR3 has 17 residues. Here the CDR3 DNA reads TGCAGTGCTAGAGACGAGGGACTAGCGGGACTTTACAATGAGCAGTTCTTC. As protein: CSARDEGLAGLYNEQFF.

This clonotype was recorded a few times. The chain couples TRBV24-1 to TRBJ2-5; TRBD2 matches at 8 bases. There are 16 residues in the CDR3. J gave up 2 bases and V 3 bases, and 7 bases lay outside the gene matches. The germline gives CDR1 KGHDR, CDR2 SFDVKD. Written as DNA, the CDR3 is TGTGCCACCAGTGATCCCCAGGGACTAGGACAAGAGACCCAGTACTTC. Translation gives CATSDPQGLGQETQYF.

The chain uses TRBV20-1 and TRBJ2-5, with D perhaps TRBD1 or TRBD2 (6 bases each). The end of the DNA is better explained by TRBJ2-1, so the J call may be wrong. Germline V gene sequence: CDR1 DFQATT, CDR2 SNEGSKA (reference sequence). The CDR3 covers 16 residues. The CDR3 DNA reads TGCAGTGCTAGAGTCTGGGGGGCCGACTCCAGGAATGAGCAGTTCTTC. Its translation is CSARVWGADSRNEQFF.

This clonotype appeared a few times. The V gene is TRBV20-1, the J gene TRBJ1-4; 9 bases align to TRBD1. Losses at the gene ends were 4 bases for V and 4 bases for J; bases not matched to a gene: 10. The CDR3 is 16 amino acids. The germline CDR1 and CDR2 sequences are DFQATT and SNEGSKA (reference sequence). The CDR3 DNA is TGCAGTGCTACGGGGGACAGGGCGCTCGGTAATGAAAAACTGTTTTTT. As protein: CSATGDRALGNEKLFF.

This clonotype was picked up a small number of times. CDR3 DNA: TGTGCCAGCAGCCCGGTAGACGGGAACAATGAGCAGTTCTTC. Encoded protein: CASSPVDGNNEQFF. V gene TRBV7-3 combines with J gene TRBJ2-1; a possible D gene is TRBD2 (5 bases). The CDR3 has 14 residues. Trimming took 5 bases from V and 5 from J, leaving 13 bases between them. The germline CDR1 and CDR2 sequences are SGHTA and FQGTGA.

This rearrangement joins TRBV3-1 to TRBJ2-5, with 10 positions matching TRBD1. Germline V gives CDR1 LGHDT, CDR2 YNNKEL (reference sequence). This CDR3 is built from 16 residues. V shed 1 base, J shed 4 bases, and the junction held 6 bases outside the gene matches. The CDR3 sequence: CASSQATGGEPETQYF. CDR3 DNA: TGTGCCAGCAGCCAAGCGACAGGGGGCGAGCCAGAGACCCAGTACTTC.

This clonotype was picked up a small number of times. The CDR3 reads CSAAPEVQETQYF. Here the CDR3 DNA reads TGCAGTGCTGCCCCCGAGGTCCAAGAGACCCAGTACTTC. This chain links TRBV20-1 with TRBJ2-5, with no clear D. V shed 5 bases and J shed 1 base, with 11 bases lying between them. Germline V gene data show CDR1 as DFQATT and CDR2 as SNEGSKA (reference sequence). This CDR3 comprises 13 residues.

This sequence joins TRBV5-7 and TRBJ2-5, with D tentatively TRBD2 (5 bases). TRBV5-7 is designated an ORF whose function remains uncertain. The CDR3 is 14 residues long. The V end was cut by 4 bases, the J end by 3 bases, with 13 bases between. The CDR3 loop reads CASSNAGTKETQYF. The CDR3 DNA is TGTGCCAGCAGCAACGCGGGCACCAAAGAGACCCAGTACTTC.

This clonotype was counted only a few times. In DNA, the CDR3 is TGTGCCAGCAGCCACGACGGTCAGGGCAATCAGCCCCAGCATTTT. This encodes CASSHDGQGNQPQHF. The chain uses TRBV4-2 and TRBJ1-5; D remains unclear. The CDR3 is 15 residues long. Germline values: CDR1 LGHNA, CDR2 YNFKEQ. Trimming took 3 bases from V and 2 from J, leaving 11 bases between them.

DNA of the CDR3: TGTGCCAGCAGCCCCAGCGGGAGCTGGGGGGAGACCCAGTACTTC. Translation: CASSPSGSWGETQYF. This chain connects TRBV3-1 to TRBJ2-1; 8 bases are a match to TRBD2. The J call may be wrong; the DNA end is better matched by TRBJ2-5. The CDR3 runs 15 residues. Germline CDR1 LGHDT, CDR2 YNNKEL (reference sequence).

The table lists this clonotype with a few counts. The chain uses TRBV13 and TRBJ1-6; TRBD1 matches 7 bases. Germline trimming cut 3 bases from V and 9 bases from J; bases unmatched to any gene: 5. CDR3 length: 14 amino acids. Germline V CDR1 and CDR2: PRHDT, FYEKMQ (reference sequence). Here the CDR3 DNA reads TGTGCCAGCAGCTTGAGACAGGGTAGTTCACCCCTCCACTTT. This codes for CASSLRQGSSPLHF. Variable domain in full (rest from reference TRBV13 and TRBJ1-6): AAGVIQSPRHLIKEKRETATLKCYPIPRHDTVYWYQQGPGQDPQFLISFYEKMQSDKGSIPDRFSAQQFSDYHSELNMSSLELGDSALYFCASSLRQGSSPLHFGNGTRLTVT.

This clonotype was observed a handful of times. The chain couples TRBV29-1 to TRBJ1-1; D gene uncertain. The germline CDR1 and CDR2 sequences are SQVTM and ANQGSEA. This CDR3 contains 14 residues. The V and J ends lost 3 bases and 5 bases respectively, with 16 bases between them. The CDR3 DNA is TGCAGCGTTGAGCGGGGAAGGGTGCGGACTGAAGCTTTCTTT. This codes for CSVERGRVRTEAFF.

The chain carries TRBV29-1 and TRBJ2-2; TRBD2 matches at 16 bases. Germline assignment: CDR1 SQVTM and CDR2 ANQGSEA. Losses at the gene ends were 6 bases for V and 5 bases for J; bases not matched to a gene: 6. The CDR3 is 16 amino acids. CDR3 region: CSVPGLAGGRTGELFF. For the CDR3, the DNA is TGCAGCGTGCCGGGACTAGCGGGGGGGCGTACCGGGGAGCTGTTTTTT.

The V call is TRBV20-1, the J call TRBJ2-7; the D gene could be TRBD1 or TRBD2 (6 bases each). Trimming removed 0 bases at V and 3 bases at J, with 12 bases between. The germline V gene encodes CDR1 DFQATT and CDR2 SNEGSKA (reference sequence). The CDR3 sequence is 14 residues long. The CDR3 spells CSARDSGQIYEQYF. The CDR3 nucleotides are TGCAGTGCTAGAGATAGCGGACAGATCTACGAGCAGTACTTC.

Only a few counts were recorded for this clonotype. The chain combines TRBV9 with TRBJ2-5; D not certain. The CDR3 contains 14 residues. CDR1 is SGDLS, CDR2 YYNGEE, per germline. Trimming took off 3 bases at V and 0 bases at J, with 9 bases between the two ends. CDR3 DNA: TGTGCCAGCAGCGCAGACTTGTACCAAGAGACCCAGTACTTC. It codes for CASSADLYQETQYF.

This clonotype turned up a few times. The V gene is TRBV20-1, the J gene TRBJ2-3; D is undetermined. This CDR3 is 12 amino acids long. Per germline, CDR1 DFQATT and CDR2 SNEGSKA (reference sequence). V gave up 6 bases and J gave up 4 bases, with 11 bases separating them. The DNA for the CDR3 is TGCAGTGCACGGACGGTCCCAGATACGCAGTATTTT. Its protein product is CSARTVPDTQYF.

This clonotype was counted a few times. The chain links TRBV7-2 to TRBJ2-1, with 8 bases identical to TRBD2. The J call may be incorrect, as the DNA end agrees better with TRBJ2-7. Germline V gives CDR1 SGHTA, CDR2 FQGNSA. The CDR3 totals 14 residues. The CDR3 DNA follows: TGTGCCAGCAGCTTTCAGCGGGGGAAGAACGAGCAGTACTTC. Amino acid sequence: CASSFQRGKNEQYF.

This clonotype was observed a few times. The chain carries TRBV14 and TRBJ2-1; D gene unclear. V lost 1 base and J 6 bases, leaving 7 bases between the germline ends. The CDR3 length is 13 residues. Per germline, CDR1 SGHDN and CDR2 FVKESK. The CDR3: CASSQGSANEQFF. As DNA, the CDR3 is TGTGCCAGCAGCCAAGGGTCCGCCAATGAGCAGTTCTTC.

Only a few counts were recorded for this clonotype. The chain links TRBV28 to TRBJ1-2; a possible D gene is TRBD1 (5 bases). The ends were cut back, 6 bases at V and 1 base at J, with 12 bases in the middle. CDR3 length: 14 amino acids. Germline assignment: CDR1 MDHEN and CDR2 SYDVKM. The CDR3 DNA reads TGTGCCAGCAGGCCAGGGACGGTTAACTATGGCTACACCTTC. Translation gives CASRPGTVNYGYTF.

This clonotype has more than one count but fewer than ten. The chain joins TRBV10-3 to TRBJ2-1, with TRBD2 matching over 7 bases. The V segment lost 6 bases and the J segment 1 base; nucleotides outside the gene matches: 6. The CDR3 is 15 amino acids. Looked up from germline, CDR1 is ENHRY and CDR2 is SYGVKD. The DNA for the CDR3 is TGTGCCATCAGCCCTCTAGCGGATTCCTACAATGAGCAGTTCTTC. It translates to CAISPLADSYNEQFF.

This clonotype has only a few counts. The CDR3 spells CSEADGQETQYF. The CDR3 nucleotides read TGCAGCGAAGCAGACGGCCAAGAGACCCAGTACTTC. This sequence joins TRBV29-1 and TRBJ2-5; no firm D call. The germline V gene encodes CDR1 SQVTM and CDR2 ANQGSEA. This CDR3 contains 12 residues. V lost 7 bases, J lost 1 base, and 10 bases lay in between. The full variable domain, rest sourced from reference TRBV29-1 and TRBJ2-5, is SAVISQKPSRDICQRGTSLTIQCQVDSQVTMMFWYRQQPGQSLTLIATANQGSEATYESGFVIDKFPISRPNLTFSTLTVSNMSPEDSSIYLCSEADGQETQYFGPGTRLLVL.

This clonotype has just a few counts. CDR3 region: CASGLPPDRGNTGELFF. The CDR3, as DNA: TGTGCTAGTGGTTTGCCCCCCGACAGGGGTAACACCGGGGAGCTGTTTTTT. This chain uses TRBV12-5 with TRBJ2-2; 8 nucleotides agree with TRBD1. Germline V lookup: CDR1 LGHNT, CDR2 FRNRAP. The CDR3 is 17 amino acids. With 2 bases clipped from V and 2 bases from J, the junction kept 7 bases outside the gene matches.